Sequencing of this T cell receptor beta chain was carried out in a study of T cell responses to AZD1222 COVID-19 vaccine. The study's findings and limits: Of spike-specific TCRs, nearly half reportedly target regions left unmutated in variants. Spike-specific TCR depth and breadth grew after two AZD1222 doses. Donor demographics were predominantly white British with a female majority; clonal diversity may be underestimated.

For this clone: As yet, its antigen is unknown.

The table came from immunoSEQ multiplex PCR; TCRdb's copy has only in-frame clones and leaves some out. Among roughly 99,000 clones listed, 80% to 95% were seen once. Second-dose schedules of about 4 or about 12 weeks were combined. V was pared by 8 bases and J by 0 bases, with 20 bases between. The germline gives CDR1 MDHEN, CDR2 SYDVKM. This CDR3 has 18 residues. The material was peripheral blood, obtained 28 days after the second AZD1222 dose. The chain recombines TRBV28 with TRBJ2-6, with a tentative D call TRBD1 (7 bases). The TCR sequence derives from an adult who received the AZD1222 COVID-19 vaccine. The CDR3 here is CASFGRTGHHSGANVLTF. Written as DNA, the CDR3 is TGTGCCAGCTTTGGGAGGACAGGACACCACTCTGGGGCCAACGTCCTGACTTTC. The complete variable domain, with remaining parts taken from reference TRBV28 and TRBJ2-6, reads DVKVTQSSRYLVKRTGEKVFLECVQDMDHENMFWYRQDPGLGLRLIYFSYDVKMKEKGDIPEGYSVSREKKERFSLILESASTNQTSMYLCASFGRTGHHSGANVLTFGAGSRLTVL.